This T cell receptor beta chain was sequenced in a study of cytomegalovirus exposure and HLA in healthy donors. Study-level information: Falling in the Caucasian-associated ancestry cluster were about 83% of approximately 410 genotyped donors.

On this clone: Its antigen is unidentified.

Use of 60 Vbeta and 13 Jbeta primers characterized the PCR. TCRdb keeps only in-frame clones here, not all; method: immunoSEQ multiplex PCR. This table has 130,000 or so clones, 84% appearing once. Study observations and caveats: Cytomegalovirus status, reportedly, was diagnosed with high specificity and sensitivity by the classifier. It was approximately 150 TCR beta chains that were listed as cytomegalovirus-associated. According to a later analysis, donors in an Asian-associated ancestry cluster reportedly had fewer N-insertions than the approximately 730-donor mean.

The material sequenced was PBMCs. This TCR came from a woman aged 18-35 years in good health and CMV-seropositive.

CDR3 protein: CASSDTRGTSNTGELFF. Here the CDR3 DNA reads TGTGCCAGCAGTGATACAAGGGGGACATCGAACACCGGGGAGCTGTTTTTT. V and J are TRBV25-1 and TRBJ2-2, with a weak D call TRBD1 (6 bases). Looked up from germline, CDR1 is MGHDK and CDR2 is SYGVNS. This CDR3 spans 17 amino acids. Between the trimmed V and J ends, which lost 3 bases and 0 bases, there was a span of 14 bases.